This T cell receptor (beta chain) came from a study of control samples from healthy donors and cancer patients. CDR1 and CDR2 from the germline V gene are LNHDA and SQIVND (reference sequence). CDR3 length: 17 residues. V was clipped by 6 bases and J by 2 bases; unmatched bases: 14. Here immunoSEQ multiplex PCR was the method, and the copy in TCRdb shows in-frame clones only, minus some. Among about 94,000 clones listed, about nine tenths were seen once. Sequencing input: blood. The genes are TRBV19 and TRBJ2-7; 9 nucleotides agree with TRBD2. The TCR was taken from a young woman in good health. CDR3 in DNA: TGTGCCAGTAGCCGGTCCCCAGCGGGGGGTATAACCTACGAGCAGTACTTC. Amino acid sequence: CASSRSPAGGITYEQYF.